What follows is one T cell receptor (beta chain) and its context. The repertoire was sequenced with immunoSEQ multiplex PCR; TCRdb's copy has only in-frame clones and lacks some. The sample carries 25,000 to 35,000 clones, around 89% recorded once. This record belongs to a study of T cell changes during pregnancy in multiple sclerosis. The TCR comes from a female donor in good health, enrolled as a control in a pregnancy study. The material was CD4+ T cells from peripheral blood mononuclear cells, obtained in the third trimester of pregnancy.

This CDR3 is CASSSLAGGPFRTQYF. DNA of the CDR3: TGTGCCAGCAGCTCGTTAGCGGGAGGGCCGTTTAGGACCCAGTACTTC. This chain links TRBV7-7 with TRBJ2-5; 11 positions agree with TRBD2. CDR1 and CDR2 from the germline V gene are SSHAT and FNYEAQ (reference sequence). CDR3 size: 16 residues. V lost 4 bases, J lost 7 bases, and 11 bases stayed unmatched.